The T cell receptor (beta chain) under discussion was sequenced for a study of human versus mouse CDR3 diversity and MHC coevolution. Study information: The immunoSEQ assay reportedly detects one in 200,000 T cells. General study findings and limits: About 1.7 million TCR beta clonotypes were estimated for humans, the largest repertoire. Human T cells underwent selection on several different MHC II alleles.

Details on this clone: Its target is unknown.

Clones were read by immunoSEQ multiplex PCR, and TCRdb kept only the in-frame ones, dropping some. The table has roughly 86,000 clones, 90% to 95% seen once; the top ten hold about 1.5%. V gave up 8 bases and J gave up 6 bases, with 14 bases separating them. CDR1 is KGHSH and CDR2 is LQKENI in the germline V gene. This CDR3 is built from 13 residues. Naive CD4 T cells were sorted as CD45RO-negative, CD62L-positive. The source material was naive CD4+ T cells from blood. Regarding subset: CD45RO-negative CD62L-positive naive CD4 T cells. This chain connects TRBV18 to TRBJ1-5; D possibly corresponds to TRBD1 (6 bases). The source is a person aged 30 to 70 in good health. The DNA of the CDR3 is TGTGCCAGCCGGGCAGGGGAGCGTCAGCCCCAGCATTTT. It translates to CASRAGERQPQHF.